These 16 T cell receptor beta chains share one sample of origin, sequenced in a study of cytomegalovirus exposure and HLA in healthy donors. Libraries were prepared by immunoSEQ multiplex PCR; TCRdb keeps only in-frame clonotypes and omits some of them. Here the sample spans 130,000 to 150,000 clones, roughly 90% being singletons. Material: PBMCs. All receptors derive from a man aged 18 to 29 in good health and CMV-seropositive.

The chain has TRBV4-1 and TRBJ2-7; 7 bases align to TRBD2. The CDR3 has 14 amino acids. Germline assignment: CDR1 MGHRA and CDR2 YSYEKL. With 4 bases clipped from V and 3 bases from J, the junction kept 6 bases outside the gene matches. The CDR3 nucleotides read TGCGCCAGCAGCCCCACTACTAGCGACTACGAGCAGTACTTC. Translation: CASSPTTSDYEQYF.

The rearrangement joins TRBV5-4 to TRBJ2-7; TRBD1 aligns across 7 bases. The CDR3 has 15 amino acids. Germline CDR1 reads SGHNT; CDR2 reads YYREEE (reference sequence). With V trimmed by 5 bases and J by 5 bases, 13 bases remained unmatched. Here the CDR3 reads CASSLIGDRVHEQYF. CDR3 DNA sequence: TGTGCCAGCAGTTTGATCGGAGACAGGGTCCACGAGCAGTACTTC.

This CDR3 reads CASSTSYEQYF. The CDR3 nucleotides are TGTGCCAGCAGTACGAGCTACGAGCAGTACTTC. The gene calls are TRBV25-1 and TRBJ2-7; D uncertain. V lost 5 bases, J lost 3 bases, and 5 bases lay in between. The CDR3 loop spans 11 amino acids. In germline, CDR1 is MGHDK, CDR2 SYGVNS.

The chain combines TRBV19 with TRBJ1-5, with D tentatively TRBD1 (5 bases). The germline V gene has CDR1 LNHDA and CDR2 SQIVND (reference sequence). The CDR3 sequence is 15 residues long. The V gene lost 5 bases and the J gene lost 3 bases, with 14 bases spanning the gap. In DNA, the CDR3 is TGTGCCAGTAGTTCGTGGCAGGGTGTCAATCAGCCCCAGCATTTT. Protein: CASSSWQGVNQPQHF. The full variable domain, its missing parts supplied by reference TRBV19 and TRBJ1-5, is DGGITQSPKYLFRKEGQNVTLSCEQNLNHDAMYWYRQDPGQGLRLIYYSQIVNDFQKGDIAEGYSVSREKKESFPLTVTSAQKNPTAFYLCASSSWQGVNQPQHFGDGTRLSIL.

This clone was detected a few times. This sequence joins TRBV7-9 and TRBJ2-2, with a tentative D call TRBD2 (6 bases). Trimming took off 6 bases at V and 3 bases at J, with 17 bases between the two ends. This CDR3 is built from 16 residues. Germline V CDR1 and CDR2: SEHNR, FQNEAQ (reference sequence). DNA for the CDR3: TGTGCCAGCAGTTCCTTTGGCGGGGACCACACCGGGGAGCTGTTTTTT. It encodes CASSSFGGDHTGELFF.

The chain carries TRBV27 and TRBJ2-7; TRBD1 matches 9 bases. J lost 4 bases, V lost 4 bases, and 2 bases had no gene match. The germline gives CDR1 MNHEY, CDR2 SMNVEV (reference sequence). The CDR3 has 13 amino acids. The CDR3 DNA sequence: TGTGCCAGCAGTTACGGACAGGGGTACGAGCAGTACTTC. Translated: CASSYGQGYEQYF.

The gene calls are TRBV6-1 and TRBJ2-7; 9 bases are shared with TRBD2. The length of the CDR3 is 16 residues. CDR1 is MNHNS, CDR2 SASEGT, per germline. After removal of 1 base from V and 3 bases from J, the junction contained 7 bases not matched to a gene. The CDR3 loop is CASSEGGRVIGYEQYF. Written as DNA, the CDR3 is TGTGCCAGCAGTGAAGGCGGGAGGGTCATAGGCTACGAGCAGTACTTC.

The chain carries TRBV13 and TRBJ2-1; 14 nucleotides line up with TRBD2. Germline lookup yields CDR1 PRHDT and CDR2 FYEKMQ (reference sequence). The trim removed 2 bases at V and 3 bases at J, leaving 3 bases unmatched. CDR3 length: 17 residues. CDR3 sequence: CASSLWGLAGVYNEQFF. CDR3 coding DNA: TGTGCCAGCAGCTTATGGGGACTAGCGGGAGTCTACAATGAGCAGTTCTTC. The whole variable domain, remainder taken from reference TRBV13 and TRBJ2-1, is AAGVIQSPRHLIKEKRETATLKCYPIPRHDTVYWYQQGPGQDPQFLISFYEKMQSDKGSIPDRFSAQQFSDYHSELNMSSLELGDSALYFCASSLWGLAGVYNEQFFGPGTRLTVL.

CDR3 sequence (DNA): TGTGCCAGCAGTGAGTTGAGACAGGGTACCGGGGAGCTGTTTTTT. This gives the protein CASSELRQGTGELFF. V is TRBV2 and J is TRBJ2-2, with 7 bases identical to TRBD1. The V gene's germline CDR1 is SNHLY and CDR2 FYNNEI. The CDR3 loop spans 15 amino acids. With 3 bases clipped from V and 5 bases from J, the junction kept 6 bases outside the gene matches.

The chain employs TRBV28 and TRBJ1-4; D unresolved. Trimming pared 1 base from V and 6 bases from J, leaving 9 bases between. The CDR3 runs 14 residues. Germline assignment: CDR1 MDHEN and CDR2 SYDVKM. DNA for the CDR3: TGTGCCAGCAGTTTATCCAGAAACCATGAAAAACTGTTTTTT. It codes for CASSLSRNHEKLFF.

The chain joins TRBV9 to TRBJ1-2, with D unresolved. Germline-derived CDR1 and CDR2 are SGDLS and YYNGEE. V was trimmed by 1 base and J by 3 bases, leaving 10 bases between them. The CDR3 has 14 residues. CDR3 coding DNA: TGTGCCAGCAGCGTAACCCAAGGAGACTATGGCTACACCTTC. Amino acid sequence: CASSVTQGDYGYTF.

The rearrangement uses TRBV27 and TRBJ1-5; no reliable D call. The CDR3 has 13 amino acids. Looked up from germline, CDR1 is MNHEY and CDR2 is SMNVEV (reference sequence). V was pared by 0 bases and J by 5 bases, with 5 bases between. CDR3: CASSLSGDQPQHF. The CDR3 DNA reads as TGTGCCAGCAGTTTATCAGGAGATCAGCCCCAGCATTTT.

Here the CDR3 reads CASSPDRASYEQYF. CDR3 nucleotide sequence: TGTGCCAGCTCACCCGACAGGGCGAGCTACGAGCAGTACTTC. This chain connects TRBV18 to TRBJ2-7; 7 bases agree with TRBD1. The CDR3 is made up of 14 amino acids. The trim removed 3 bases at V and 3 bases at J, leaving 5 bases unmatched. CDR1 and CDR2 from the germline V gene are KGHSH and LQKENI.

V gene TRBV28 combines with J gene TRBJ2-5; no firm D call. Germline lookup yields CDR1 MDHEN and CDR2 SYDVKM. There are 11 residues in the CDR3. V was shortened by 6 bases and J by 1 base, with 3 bases between the two germline ends. DNA of the CDR3: TGTGCCAGCAGCTCCCAAGAGACCCAGTACTTC. Its protein is CASSSQETQYF.

The chain recombines TRBV7-3 with TRBJ2-7; a weak D match, TRBD2 (6 bases). This CDR3 comprises 14 residues. The germline V gene encodes CDR1 SGHTA and CDR2 FQGTGA. V lost 5 bases and J 0 bases, leaving 11 bases between the germline ends. The CDR3 reads CASSVAASSYEQYF. CDR3 coding DNA: TGTGCCAGCAGCGTAGCGGCTAGCTCCTACGAGCAGTACTTC.

The chain links TRBV5-1 to TRBJ2-4, with TRBD1 matching over 10 bases. V was pared by 4 bases and J by 16 bases, with 11 bases of the junction left unmatched. This CDR3 is built from 13 residues. The germline V gene encodes CDR1 SGHRS and CDR2 YFSETQ. The CDR3 bases are TGCGCCAGCAGCGAGGGACAGGGGACTGTTTTTTACTTC. Residues: CASSEGQGTVFYF.